This T cell receptor (beta chain) is drawn from a study of CD8 T cells in Susac syndrome. About the research overall: Sequenced Susac syndrome patients included about six with clinically active disease and eight in remission.

Reverse transcription of roughly 0.45 to 1 ug RNA was performed with random hexamers. immunoSEQ multiplex PCR amplified TCR beta CDR3 across 54 Vbeta, 13 Jbeta. TCRdb re-derived calls from the immunoSEQ multiplex PCR reads in MiXCR, one entry per CDR3 protein. The data contain roughly 250,000 distinct CDR3 sequences, 96% of them singletons. The diagnostic criteria for definite or probable disease, as recently defined, were met by the patients with Susac syndrome. Negative magnetic isolation gave CD8+ and CD4+ cells; FACS enriched CD8+ TEMRA. CDR3 length equals 16 residues. Germline CDR1 MDHEN, CDR2 SYDVKM. This clonotype was recorded only once. The junction shows a germline mismatch at one end, possibly a read error.

The sample consisted of CD4+ T cells from PBMCs. This TCR derives from a human donor with Susac syndrome. The chain has TRBV28 and TRBJ2-3, with TRBD2 matching 14 bases. This CDR3 reads CASSWGTSGSTDTQYF. The CDR3 coding sequence is TGTGCCAGCAGTTGGGGGACTAGCGGGAGCACGGATACGCAGTATTTT.